The T cell receptor beta chain under discussion was sequenced for a study of CD8+ T cells in alopecia areata. The study, taken as a whole, reports: Just one nonresponder means the tie between baseline CD8+ expansion and response stays uncertain.

Germline assignment: CDR1 LNHDA and CDR2 SQIVND (reference sequence). CDR3 length: 15 amino acids. The ends were cut back, 3 bases at V and 5 bases at J, with 14 bases in the middle. As concerns this clone: Its antigen is unidentified.

Sample treatment: oral pan-JAK inhibitor, 5-10 mg twice daily. Peripheral blood and lesional scalp punch biopsies were taken from alopecia areata patients. Sequencing relied on a cDNA template that was reverse transcribed from extracted RNA. Sequenced by immunoSEQ multiplex PCR; TCRdb stores in-frame clones only, minus some. The table includes some 200,000 clones, approximately 47% detected once. The rearrangement joins TRBV19 to TRBJ1-5; D call uncertain. Sample: CD4+ T cells sorted from blood, taken between weeks 36 and 40, from a patient treated with tofacitinib. The TCR sequence derives from a human donor with alopecia areata. Here the CDR3 DNA reads TGTGCCAGTAGTATCGGGCCTCAGATTCATCAGCCCCAGCATTTT. Protein sequence: CASSIGPQIHQPQHF. The whole variable domain, remainder taken from reference TRBV19 and TRBJ1-5, is DGGITQSPKYLFRKEGQNVTLSCEQNLNHDAMYWYRQDPGQGLRLIYYSQIVNDFQKGDIAEGYSVSREKKESFPLTVTSAQKNPTAFYLCASSIGPQIHQPQHFGDGTRLSIL.